A selection of T cell receptor beta chains follows, all from one sample in a study of blood T cell repertoires in COVID-19. Data came from immunoSEQ multiplex PCR; TCRdb stores just in-frame clones and leaves some out. The table records approximately 240,000 clones, 80% to 85% of them present only once. Sequenced input: peripheral blood. These receptors were collected from a woman aged 55-70 years who had recovered from COVID-19. The CDR3 runs from the conserved cysteine through the conserved F or W. Fields, in order: CDR3 DNA, CDR3 protein, V gene, clone size, J gene, D gene. A D gene is named only where the DNA matches it firmly. The size of a clone is reported for some rows only, either as once, few or many, or as a class for expanded clones.

TGTGCCAGCAGCCCTCGTAGAAACATTCAGTACTTC CASSPRRNIQYF TRBV11-1 - TRBJ2-4 -
TGTGCCTGGAGCGGGGGGGGGACAGATACGCAGTATTTT CAWSGGGTDTQYF TRBV30 - TRBJ2-3 TRBD2
TGTGCCAGCAGAGGACTAGCGGGGGGGCAAGAGACCCAGTACTTC CASRGLAGGQETQYF TRBV6-5 - TRBJ2-5 TRBD2
TGTGCCAGCAGCCTCGGACAGAAAATACCCTACGAGCAGTACTTC CASSLGQKIPYEQYF TRBV5-4 - TRBJ2-7 -
TGTGCCAGCAGCCGGACAGGGGCCCAGGAACCCACCCACTATGGCTACACCTTC CASSRTGAQEPTHYGYTF TRBV3-1/TRBV3-2 - TRBJ1-2 TRBD1
TGCGCCAGCAGCGCGGGACAGGGGGCATTTGGCTACACCTTC CASSAGQGAFGYTF TRBV5-1 - TRBJ1-2 TRBD1
TGTGCCTGGGCACTGGCGGGGACGAACACCGGGGAGCTGTTTTTT CAWALAGTNTGELFF TRBV30 - TRBJ2-2 -
TGTGCCAGCAGCCTGAGCGGGGACACAGATACGCAGTATTTT CASSLSGDTDTQYF TRBV3-1/TRBV3-2 - TRBJ2-3 TRBD2
TGTGCCAGCAACGTCGGGACAGCGAACACCGGGGAGCTGTTTTTT CASNVGTANTGELFF TRBV9 - TRBJ2-2 TRBD1
TGTGCCAGTAGTATAGGCGGGACAGGAAGCAACAATTCACCCCTCCACTTT CASSIGGTGSNNSPLHF TRBV19 - TRBJ1-6 TRBD1
TGTGCCAGCAGCAAACAGGGGGTCGACACTGAAGCTTTCTTT CASSKQGVDTEAFF TRBV11-3 - TRBJ1-1 TRBD1
TGCGCCAGCAGCCTCGCGCTCTCCTACAATGAGCAGTTCTTC CASSLALSYNEQFF TRBV5-1 once TRBJ2-1 -
TGTGCAAGTCGCCCGTACAGGGGCTCGGGGCAGTTCTTC CASRPYRGSGQFF TRBV12-2 - TRBJ2-1 -
TGTGCCTGGAGTGTACGTAGCGGGGACTCCTACAATGAGCAGTTCTTC CAWSVRSGDSYNEQFF TRBV30 - TRBJ2-1 TRBD2
TGTGCCAGCTCACCAAGGAGGGGGCCTTTCTACGAGCAGTACTTC CASSPRRGPFYEQYF TRBV18 - TRBJ2-7 -
TGCGCCAGCAGCCAAGATCCCCACTTGGGCTACACCTTC CASSQDPHLGYTF TRBV4-1 - TRBJ1-2 -
TGTGCCAGCAGTTTTGACGGGTTTAACTATGGCTACACCTTC CASSFDGFNYGYTF TRBV27 - TRBJ1-2 -
TGCGCCAGCAGCCAAGGAGCGGGGGGCCCCTTGACCCAGTACTTC CASSQGAGGPLTQYF TRBV4-3 - TRBJ2-5 TRBD2
TGTGCCAGCAGTCCGTACAGGGGTACTGAAGCTTTCTTT CASSPYRGTEAFF TRBV27 - TRBJ1-1 TRBD1